This TCR beta chain originates from a study of blood T cell repertoires in COVID-19. Study summary: Samples taken during acute and convalescent COVID-19 were collected in the United States, Italy and Spain. Nucleic acid was either cDNA or gDNA, and it came from T cells, B-cell-depleted T cells, or PBMCs.

Original processing notes: The authors estimated nucleated cell counts from reference gene primer amplification. Repertoires were generated with immunoSEQ multiplex PCR, while TCRdb's copy carries only in-frame clones and drops some. The D gene and trimming were derived from the DNA, and the V and J assignments and clone size from that table. The repertoire includes over 200,000 clones, 89% of them detected once, and around 6.5% sits in the top ten. The CDR3 contains 18 residues. J was trimmed by 0 bases and V by 0 bases; bases with no gene match: 4. The germline gives CDR1 SGHTA, CDR2 FQGNSA. The specimen was peripheral blood. V and J are TRBV7-2 and TRBJ1-6; 8 nucleotides match TRBD1. This sequence was found in a man aged 55 to 70 who had recovered from COVID-19. The CDR3 region is CASSLAITGGSYNSPLHF. DNA of the CDR3: TGTGCCAGCAGCTTAGCGATTACAGGGGGCTCCTATAATTCACCCCTCCACTTT.